This T cell receptor beta chain was documented in a study of CD8 T cells in ankylosing spondylitis. Study conclusions and caveats: Clones linked to disease, bearing a CD8+ phenotype, were relatively rare in peripheral blood.

The CDR3 spans 14 residues. Trimming at V came to 7 bases and at J to 2 bases, leaving 6 bases not matched to a gene. Germline CDR1 is SGHRS and CDR2 is YFSETQ. At least ten counts were recorded for this clonotype. Its antigen is undetermined. TCRdb reprocessed the 5' RACE reads with MiXCR, giving one entry per CDR3 protein. The sample holds a few hundred thousand distinct CDR3 sequences, over 8.5% seen once. This sequence was found in a male donor with ankylosing spondylitis or in good health (not recorded which). The chain combines TRBV5-1 with TRBJ2-1, with 7 bases fitting TRBD1. The specimen was blood, either unsorted or a sorted T cell fraction (not recorded which). The CDR3 protein is CASGVRGPYNEQFF. CDR3 nucleotide sequence: TGCGCCAGCGGGGTGAGGGGGCCCTACAATGAGCAGTTCTTC.